What follows are 8 T cell receptor beta chains derived from one specimen sequenced in a study of blood T cell repertoires in COVID-19 (dated by TCRdb to about 2020). The library was produced with the immunoSEQ multiplex PCR assay. This immuneACCESS table, as held by TCRdb, lists in-frame sequences with V and J called but not all clones. Of the missing ones, under half trace to an unresolved V gene in checked studies; the others have no known cause. The sample profile shows nearly 55,000 clones; about 86% of them were found once. The ten largest clones capture approximately 12% of the sample. Sequencing used peripheral blood. The receptors derive from a man between 65 and 85 years old with active COVID-19.

This clone appeared a single time. The chain couples TRBV27 to TRBJ1-2; perhaps TRBD1 as D (5 bases). V dropped 6 bases and J dropped 7 bases, with 15 bases sitting between them. In germline, CDR1 is MNHEY, CDR2 SMNVEV (reference sequence). CDR3 size: 13 residues. CDR3 nucleotides: TGTGCCAGCAGCTATCGCAGGGAAAGTGGCTACACCTTC. Translating it yields CASSYRRESGYTF.

This sequence joins TRBV11-3 and TRBJ2-7, with D perhaps matching TRBD1 (5 bases). The CDR3 consists of 12 residues. Deletions cut 7 bases from V and 2 bases from J, with 9 bases between. Looked up from germline, CDR1 is SGHNT and CDR2 is YENEEA. Here the CDR3 DNA reads TGTGCCAGCACCGACAGCACCTACGAGCAGTACTTC. Amino acid sequence: CASTDSTYEQYF.

V usage is TRBV25-1 and J usage is TRBJ1-2; the D gene is possibly TRBD1 (6 bases). V was clipped by 2 bases and J by 5 bases, with 15 bases between them. CDR3 length: 15 amino acids. Germline CDR1 is MGHDK and CDR2 is SYGVNS. CDR3 sequence reads: CASSETGGVGYGYTF. The CDR3 region has the DNA TGTGCCAGCAGTGAAACGGGGGGCGTAGGGTATGGCTACACCTTC.

This chain joins TRBV4-3 and TRBJ1-1; the D gene is possibly TRBD1 (5 bases). The CDR3 contains 16 residues. Germline V lookup: CDR1 LGHNA, CDR2 YSLEER. V was cut by 0 bases and J by 7 bases, with 18 bases left in between. DNA for the CDR3: TGCGCCAGCAGCCAAGAAGGATGGGGGGGGGTTGGTGAAGCTTTCTTT. Translating it yields CASSQEGWGGVGEAFF.

CDR3 DNA: TGCAGCGCCTCCCTAGGACTAAACAATGAGCAGTTCTTC. It codes for CSASLGLNNEQFF. This chain links TRBV29-1 with TRBJ2-1; weak D call: TRBD2 (6 bases). The length of the CDR3 is 13 residues. The germline V gene has CDR1 SQVTM and CDR2 ANQGSEA. Deletions cut 7 bases from V and 5 bases from J, with 15 bases between.

V is TRBV3-1 (or the pseudogene TRBV3-2) and J is TRBJ1-4; D is unresolved. Germline V gene data show CDR1 as LGHDT and CDR2 as YNNKEL (reference sequence). CDR3 length: 14 residues. V was pared by 0 bases and J by 9 bases, with 11 bases between. The CDR3 loop reads CASSQDLGAQKLFF. CDR3 bases: TGTGCCAGCAGCCAAGATCTAGGAGCGCAAAAACTGTTTTTT.

There are a few counts of this clone. The V gene is TRBV5-1, the J gene TRBJ2-3; 9 bases fit TRBD2. Trimming removed 1 base from V and 1 base from J; junction bases left unmatched: 7. The CDR3 runs to 17 residues. Germline CDR1 reads SGHRS; CDR2 reads YFSETQ. CDR3 sequence reads: CASSLTAGGRGTDTQYF. As DNA, the CDR3 is TGCGCCAGCAGCTTGACAGCGGGGGGCCGGGGCACAGATACGCAGTATTTT. Full variable domain (rest looked up from reference TRBV5-1 and TRBJ2-3): KAGVTQTPRYLIKTRGQQVTLSCSPISGHRSVSWYQQTPGQGLQFLFEYFSETQRNKGNFPGRFSGRQFSNSRSEMNVSTLELGDSALYLCASSLTAGGRGTDTQYFGPGTRLTVL.

The chain uses TRBV6-2 or TRBV6-3 and TRBJ1-6; 9 nucleotides line up with TRBD1. The CDR3 is 16 amino acids. J lost 6 bases, V lost 2 bases, and 5 bases had no gene match. Germline values: CDR1 MNHEY, CDR2 SVGEGT. DNA of the CDR3: TGTGCCAGCAGTTACCCCCAGACAGGGGGTAATTCACCCCTCCACTTT. This gives the protein CASSYPQTGGNSPLHF.